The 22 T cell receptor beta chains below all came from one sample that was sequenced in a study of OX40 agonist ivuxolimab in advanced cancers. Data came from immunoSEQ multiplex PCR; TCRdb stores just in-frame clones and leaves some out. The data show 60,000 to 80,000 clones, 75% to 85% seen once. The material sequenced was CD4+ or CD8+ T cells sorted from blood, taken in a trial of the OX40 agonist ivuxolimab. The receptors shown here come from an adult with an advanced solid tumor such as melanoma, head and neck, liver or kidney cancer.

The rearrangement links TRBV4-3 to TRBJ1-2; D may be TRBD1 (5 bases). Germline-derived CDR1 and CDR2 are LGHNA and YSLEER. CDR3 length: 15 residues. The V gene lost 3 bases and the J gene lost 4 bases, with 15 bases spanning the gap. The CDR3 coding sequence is TGCGCCAGCAGCCATGTTCAGGGACCCGGCTATGGCTACACCTTC. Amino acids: CASSHVQGPGYGYTF.

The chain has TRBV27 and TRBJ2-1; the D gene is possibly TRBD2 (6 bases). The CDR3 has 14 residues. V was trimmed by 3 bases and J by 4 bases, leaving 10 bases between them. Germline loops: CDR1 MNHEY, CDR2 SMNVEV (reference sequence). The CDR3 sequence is CASSFSGTYNEQFF. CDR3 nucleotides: TGTGCCAGCAGTTTTAGCGGAACTTACAATGAGCAGTTCTTC.

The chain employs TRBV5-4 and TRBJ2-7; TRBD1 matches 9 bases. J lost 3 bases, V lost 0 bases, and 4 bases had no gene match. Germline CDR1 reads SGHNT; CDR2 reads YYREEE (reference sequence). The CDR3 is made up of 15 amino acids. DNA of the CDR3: TGTGCCAGCAGCTTGGTGGGACAGGGCTTCTACGAGCAGTACTTC. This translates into CASSLVGQGFYEQYF.

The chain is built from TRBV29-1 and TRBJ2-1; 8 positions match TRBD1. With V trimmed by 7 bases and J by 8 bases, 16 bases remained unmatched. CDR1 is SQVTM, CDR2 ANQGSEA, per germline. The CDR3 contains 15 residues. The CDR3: CSADGLDRADDEQFF. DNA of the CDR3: TGCAGCGCCGATGGGTTGGACAGGGCGGACGATGAGCAGTTCTTC.

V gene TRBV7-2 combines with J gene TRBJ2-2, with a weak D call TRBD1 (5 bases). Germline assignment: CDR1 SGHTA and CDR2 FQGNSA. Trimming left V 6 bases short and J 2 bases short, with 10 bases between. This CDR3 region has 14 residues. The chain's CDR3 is CASRTDRNTGELFF. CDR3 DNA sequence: TGTGCCAGCAGAACCGACAGAAACACCGGGGAGCTGTTTTTT.

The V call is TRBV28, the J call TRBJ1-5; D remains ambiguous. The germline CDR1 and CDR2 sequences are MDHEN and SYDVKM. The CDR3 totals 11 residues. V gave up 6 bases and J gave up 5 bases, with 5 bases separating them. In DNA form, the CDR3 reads TGTGCCAGCAGAAATGATCAGCCCCAGCATTTT. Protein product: CASRNDQPQHF.

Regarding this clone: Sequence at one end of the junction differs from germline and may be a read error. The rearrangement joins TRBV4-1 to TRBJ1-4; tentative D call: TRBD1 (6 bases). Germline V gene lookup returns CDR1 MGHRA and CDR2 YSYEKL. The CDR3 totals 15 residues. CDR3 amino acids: CASSLLKGGDEELFF. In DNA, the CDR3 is TGCGCCAGCAGCCTCCTGAAGGGGGGCGATGAAGAACTGTTTTTT.

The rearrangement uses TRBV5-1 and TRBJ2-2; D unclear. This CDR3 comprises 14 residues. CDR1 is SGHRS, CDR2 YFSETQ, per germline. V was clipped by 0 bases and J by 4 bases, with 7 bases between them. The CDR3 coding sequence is TGCGCCAGCAGCTTGGGCGCTTTCACCGGGGAGCTGTTTTTT. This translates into CASSLGAFTGELFF.

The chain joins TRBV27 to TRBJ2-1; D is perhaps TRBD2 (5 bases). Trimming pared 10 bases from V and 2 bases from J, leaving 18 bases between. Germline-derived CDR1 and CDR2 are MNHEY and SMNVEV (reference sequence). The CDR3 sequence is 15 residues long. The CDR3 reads CATIKGAEPYNEQFF. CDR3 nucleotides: TGTGCCACCATCAAGGGAGCCGAGCCCTACAATGAGCAGTTCTTC.

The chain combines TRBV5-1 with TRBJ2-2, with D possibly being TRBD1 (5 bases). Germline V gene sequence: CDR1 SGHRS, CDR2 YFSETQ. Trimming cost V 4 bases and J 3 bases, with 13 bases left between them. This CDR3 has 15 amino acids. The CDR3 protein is CASSADSPDTGELFF. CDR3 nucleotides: TGCGCCAGCAGCGCCGACAGCCCCGACACCGGGGAGCTGTTTTTT.

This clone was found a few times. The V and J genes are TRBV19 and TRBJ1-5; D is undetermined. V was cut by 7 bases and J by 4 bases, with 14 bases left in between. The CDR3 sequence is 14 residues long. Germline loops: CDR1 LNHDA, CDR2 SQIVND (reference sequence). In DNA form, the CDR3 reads TGTGCCAGTACGGTGACGGATCGAAATCAGCCCCAGCATTTT. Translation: CASTVTDRNQPQHF. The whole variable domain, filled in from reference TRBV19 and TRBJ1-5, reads DGGITQSPKYLFRKEGQNVTLSCEQNLNHDAMYWYRQDPGQGLRLIYYSQIVNDFQKGDIAEGYSVSREKKESFPLTVTSAQKNPTAFYLCASTVTDRNQPQHFGDGTRLSIL.

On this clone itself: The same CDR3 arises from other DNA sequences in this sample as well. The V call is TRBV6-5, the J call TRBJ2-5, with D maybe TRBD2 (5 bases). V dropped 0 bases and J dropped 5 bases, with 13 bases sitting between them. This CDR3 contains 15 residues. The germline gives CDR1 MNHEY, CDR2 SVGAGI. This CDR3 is CASSYSSGKLETQYF. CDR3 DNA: TGTGCCAGCAGTTACTCGTCGGGAAAGTTGGAGACCCAGTACTTC.

The CDR3 nucleotides are TGTGCCAGCAGGGACAGTCCTGGAAACACCATATATTTT. Translation: CASRDSPGNTIYF. The J gene is TRBJ1-3, the V gene TRBV7-2; tentatively, D is TRBD1 (6 bases). V was clipped by 6 bases and J by 2 bases, with 8 bases between them. The CDR3 is 13 amino acids. CDR1 is SGHTA, CDR2 FQGNSA, per germline.

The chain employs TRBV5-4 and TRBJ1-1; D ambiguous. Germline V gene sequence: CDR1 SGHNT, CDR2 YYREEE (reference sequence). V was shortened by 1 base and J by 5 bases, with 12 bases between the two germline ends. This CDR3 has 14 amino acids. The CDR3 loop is CASSLRERRTEAFF. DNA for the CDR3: TGTGCCAGCAGCTTGCGGGAGCGGAGGACTGAAGCTTTCTTT.

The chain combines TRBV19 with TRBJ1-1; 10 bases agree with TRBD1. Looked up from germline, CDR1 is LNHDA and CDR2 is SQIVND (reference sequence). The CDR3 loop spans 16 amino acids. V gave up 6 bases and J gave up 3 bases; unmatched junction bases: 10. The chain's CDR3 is CASRNRDRGADTEAFF. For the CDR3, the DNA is TGTGCCAGTAGGAACCGGGACAGGGGTGCGGACACTGAAGCTTTCTTT.

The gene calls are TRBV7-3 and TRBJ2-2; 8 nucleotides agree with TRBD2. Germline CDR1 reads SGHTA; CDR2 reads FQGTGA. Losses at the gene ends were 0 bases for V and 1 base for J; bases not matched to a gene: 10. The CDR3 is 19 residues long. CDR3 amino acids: CASSLTGPGLVWNTGELFF. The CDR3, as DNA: TGTGCCAGCAGCTTAACGGGCCCGGGACTAGTCTGGAACACCGGGGAGCTGTTTTTT.

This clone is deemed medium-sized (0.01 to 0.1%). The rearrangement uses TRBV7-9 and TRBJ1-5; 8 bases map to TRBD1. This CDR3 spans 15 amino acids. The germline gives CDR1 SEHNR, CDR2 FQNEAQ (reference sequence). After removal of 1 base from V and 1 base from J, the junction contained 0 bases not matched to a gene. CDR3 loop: CASSLGTGSNQPQHF. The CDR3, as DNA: TGTGCCAGCAGCTTAGGGACAGGGAGCAATCAGCCCCAGCATTTT.

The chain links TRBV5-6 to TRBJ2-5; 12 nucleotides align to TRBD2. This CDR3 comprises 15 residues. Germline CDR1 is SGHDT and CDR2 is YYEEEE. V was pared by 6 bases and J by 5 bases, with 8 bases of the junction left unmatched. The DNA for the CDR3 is TGTGCCAGCAACCAACTAGCGGGGGGTGTTGAGACCCAGTACTTC. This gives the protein CASNQLAGGVETQYF.

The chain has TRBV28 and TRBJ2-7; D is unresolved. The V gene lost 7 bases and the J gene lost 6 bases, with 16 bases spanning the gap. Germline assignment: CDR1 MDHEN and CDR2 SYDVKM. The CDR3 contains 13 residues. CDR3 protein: CASTPPGSREQYF. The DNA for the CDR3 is TGTGCCAGCACCCCCCCCGGAAGCCGCGAGCAGTACTTC.

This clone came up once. The CDR3: CASSWTGANTEAFF. CDR3 in DNA: TGCGCCAGCAGTTGGACAGGGGCGAACACTGAAGCTTTCTTT. The rearrangement links TRBV4-3 to TRBJ1-1, with 9 nucleotides matching TRBD1. From germline, CDR1 is LGHNA and CDR2 YSLEER. V lost 6 bases and J lost 1; bases outside the gene matches: 3. The CDR3 extends over 14 amino acids.

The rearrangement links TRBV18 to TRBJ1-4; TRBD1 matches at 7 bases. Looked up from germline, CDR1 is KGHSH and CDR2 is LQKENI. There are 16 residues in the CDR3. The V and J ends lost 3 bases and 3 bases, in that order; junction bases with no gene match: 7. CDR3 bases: TGTGCCAGCTCACCCCCCGGTGGGACAGCTAATGAAAAACTGTTTTTT. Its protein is CASSPPGGTANEKLFF.

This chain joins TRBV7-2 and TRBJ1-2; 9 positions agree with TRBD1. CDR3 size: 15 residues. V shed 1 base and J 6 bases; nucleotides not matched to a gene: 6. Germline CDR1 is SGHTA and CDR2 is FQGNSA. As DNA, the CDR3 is TGTGCCAGCAGCTTAGAGATGACAGGGGGACATGGCTACACCTTC. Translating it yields CASSLEMTGGHGYTF.